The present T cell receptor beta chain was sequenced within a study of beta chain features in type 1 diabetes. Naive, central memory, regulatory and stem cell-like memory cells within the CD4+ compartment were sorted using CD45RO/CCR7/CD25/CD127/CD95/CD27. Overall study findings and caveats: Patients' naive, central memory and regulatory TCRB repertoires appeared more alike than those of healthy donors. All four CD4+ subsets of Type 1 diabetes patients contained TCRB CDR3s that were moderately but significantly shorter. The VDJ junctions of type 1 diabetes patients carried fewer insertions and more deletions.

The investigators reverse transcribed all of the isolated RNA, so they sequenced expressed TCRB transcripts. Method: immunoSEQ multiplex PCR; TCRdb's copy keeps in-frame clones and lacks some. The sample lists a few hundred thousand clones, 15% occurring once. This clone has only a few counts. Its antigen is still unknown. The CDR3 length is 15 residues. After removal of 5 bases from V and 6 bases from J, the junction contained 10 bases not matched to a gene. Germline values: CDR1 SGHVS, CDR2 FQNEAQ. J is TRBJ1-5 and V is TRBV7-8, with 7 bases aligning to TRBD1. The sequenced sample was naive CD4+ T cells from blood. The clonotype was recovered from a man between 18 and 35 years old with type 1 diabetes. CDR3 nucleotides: TGTGCCAGCAGCCCGGGACAGAGCGTCTCTCAGCCCCAGCATTTT. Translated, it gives CASSPGQSVSQPQHF.